This T cell receptor beta chain was obtained from a study of cytomegalovirus exposure and HLA in healthy donors (TCRdb year 2017). Concerning the study at large: An earlier analysis of some 500 of the donors reported 250 to 300 Gb of sequence data and 100 million to 140 million unique TCR beta sequences from about 179 million T cells. Roughly 290 gigabases of sequencing data and 91 million or so unique TCR sequences made up an early release that covered fewer than 650 HLA-typed donors. Of the roughly 400 genotyped donors, 81% fell in the genetic ancestry cluster associated with self-reported Caucasian donors. The study aimed to test whether signatures of past pathogen exposure could be identified by cataloging public T cell receptors. The study used immunosequencing to profile the T cell repertoires of about 670 subjects and linked those repertoires to cytomegalovirus serostatus. A separate validation cohort of over a hundred different subjects was used in addition to the 666-subject first cohort. The study combined high-throughput TCR immunosequencing, statistical association of individual TCRs with disease status, and machine learning to predict cytomegalovirus infection status. A later analysis re-examined previously published TCR beta repertoires from roughly 650 donors and added high-resolution HLA genotyping to investigate patterns of TCR occurrence. Rather than using new phenotypic data, the later analysis identified candidate immune exposures from TCR beta sequences and from how often those sequences occurred across donors. To decide whether each TCR beta V gene segment behaved as functional or pseudogenic, an earlier analysis of approximately 600 of the donors relied on high-throughput TCR beta sequencing. Donor age, sex, ethnicity and CMV serostatus were compiled together with the repertoire data. A later genetic analysis took genome-wide SNP genotypes for about three fifths of the 666 donors and used that subset as a discovery cohort. All discovery cohort repertoires had been generated on a single sequencing platform. Class I and class II HLA loci were covered by the typing at four-digit resolution. The number of typed donors differed by locus: roughly 629-640 for A, B, C, DRB1 and DQB1; some 500 for DQA1; approximately 600 for DPA1; and about 450 for DPB1. Five DR-DQ haplotypes were handled as single units for association and clustering because linkage in the cohort was strong. On average, around 230,000 unique TCR beta nucleotide sequences were sequenced per donor among a few hundred genotyped donors of the cohort, with roughly 19% of those sequences being non-productive.

The germline V gene (reference sequence) yields LNHDA for CDR1 and SQIVND for CDR2. CDR3 length: 15 amino acids, cysteine to phenylalanine. The retained sequence is limited to the CDR3, 45 bases, with the frame set at the first base. Receptor amplification or capture employed the immunoSEQ multiplex PCR assay. For the multiplex PCR, a mixture combining 60 forward primers for TCR Vbeta segments and 13 reverse primers for TCR Jbeta segments was used. A multiplex PCR assay on genomic DNA amplified the CDR3 region of rearranged TCR beta genes. Amplified TCR beta libraries were sequenced as 87-base-pair reads on the Illumina HiSeq System. As for the authors' bioinformatics: A later analysis counted 65 million to 90 million unique TCR beta chains across the 700 or so repertoires, and 10 million to 12 million of these chains were shared by at least two donors. A nearest-neighbor algorithm error-corrected the raw reads and collapsed the reads into unique sequences, merging closely related sequences to remove PCR and sequencing errors. CDR3 sequences were aligned to IMGT reference sequences to assign V, D and J gene segments. For a sequence to be retained, a match of at least six nucleotides to both a V gene segment and a J gene segment was required. A rearrangement counted as productive if the CDR3 had no stop codons and remained in frame with V and J, and every other rearrangement counted as non-productive. Following IMGT convention, CDR3 was defined as the stretch from the second conserved V-encoded cysteine up to the conserved J-encoded phenylalanine. The earlier analysis of about 590 of the donors excluded sequences that lacked an unambiguous match to a single V gene segment. In an earlier analysis of around 590 of the donors, a V segment was called functional when productive rearrangements were above 56.7%, and segregating when the standard deviation between donors exceeded 5%. To diagnose cytomegalovirus status from the catalog of TCR beta chain sequences, a statistical classification framework was built. A later analysis assigned V and J genes by comparing TCR nucleotide sequences with IMGT/GENE-DB human TR gene sequences. The TCRdist pipeline was used in a later analysis to assign CDR3 sequences and most-parsimonious VDJ recombination scenarios. A later analysis defined each TCR beta chain by its CDR3 amino acid sequence plus V-gene family, and excluded reads lacking a unique V-gene family. As a way to deal with suspected cross-contamination and a sequencing artifact, a later analysis dropped more than 500 nucleotide sequences that were highly shared and had low generation probability. For each public chain, a later analysis derived a clonal expansion index from normalized ranks of inferred template counts within each repertoire. A later analysis computed generation probabilities with a VDJ recombination model fitted to out-of-frame rearrangements, and checked the results against IGoR. A later analysis scored TCR-TCR, TCR-HLA and TCR-CMV co-occurrence with hypergeometric tests, applying a repertoire-size bias correction to TCR pairs. To estimate false discovery rates, a later analysis permuted the HLA or CMV assignments 20 times. A later analysis grouped co-occurring TCRs with DBSCAN, adding TCRdist sequence similarity when clustering within HLA-allele-positive subsets. Co-occurrence clustering excluded repertoires with fewer than 30,000 or more than 120,000 public chains, plus five with anomalous nucleotide sharing. TCRdb retrieved this table from immuneACCESS and kept in-frame rearrangements only. Not all clones are present; in checked studies, unresolved V genes account for under half, and no reason is known for the remainder. The V and J calls and clone size come from that table; D and trimming were worked out from the DNA. The sample table records 200,000 to 250,000 clones; approximately 70% of these occur just once. Around 3% of the sample belongs to the ten largest clones.

Broader findings and caveats from the paper: A later analysis found that HLA-associated TCR beta chains were more clonally expanded and had lower generation probabilities than equally common non-associated chains. Over 15 rarely observed V segments, including chromosome 9 orphons, were excluded from the earlier analysis of 550 to 700 of the donors because counts were too low. The classifier was reported to diagnose cytomegalovirus status with high specificity and sensitivity in both the original and validation cohorts. The only immune exposure information available for the cohort was CMV serostatus. In a later analysis, the rate of TCR association differed among HLA loci, with DRB1 alleles having the most associated TCRs and HLA-C alleles having the fewest. A further reported finding was that TCR beta sequences accurately predicted the HLA-A and HLA-B alleles for most subjects in the first cohort. In vitro tests confirmed that three of the cytomegalovirus-associated TCR beta chains recognize cytomegalovirus antigens. The study gave a list of 150 to 200 TCR beta chains associated with cytomegalovirus. A later genetic analysis reported fewer N-insertions in productive TCRs among donors in an Asian-associated ancestry cluster than the roughly 670-donor mean. The cohort was sequenced for TCR beta chains only, and without alpha or paired-chain data the features that could be detected were limited. Because some donors lacked HLA typing at each locus, the association tests relied only on the typed subset. While some public TCRs were present in many individuals, most TCR sequences turned up only very rarely across donors. Some IMGT-functional V segments, including TRBV6-2 and TRBV6-3, could not be told apart with the 87-base-pair reads, so those segments were excluded. A cluster of highly shared sequence variants was judged likely to represent a technical artifact of the sequencing pipeline. At a false discovery rate of 0.05, a later analysis linked about 16,000 TCR beta sequences to specific HLA alleles. In a later analysis, most CMV-associated TCR beta chains were found to appear HLA-restricted, with HLA associations seemingly driven largely by CMV exposure. A later analysis reported that several top co-occurrence clusters appeared linked to parvovirus B19, influenza, CMV and Epstein-Barr virus. Presence/absence analyses assumed roughly uniform sequencing depth across donors, an assumption that may not hold. Correlated functional status among segregating V segments might be attributable to linkage disequilibrium, but an unknown experimental factor could not be ruled out. In a later genetic analysis, a missense DCLRE1C variant was associated with V-gene and J-gene trimming of TCR beta chains, and the association was replicated in an independent cohort. An earlier analysis of approximately 530 of the donors showed that most TCR beta V segments appeared in productive rearrangements either about 87% or about 30% of the time, which broadly matched IMGT annotations. When HLA alleles, especially DR and DQ, strongly co-occurred, attributing TCR associations to individual alleles was difficult. According to the authors, the approach could potentially be generalized to other disease states and immunological phenotypes.

A word on this clone: The target of this receptor is not known. At one end the junction does not follow the germline gene, possibly because of a read error.

In total, 500 to 700 healthy bone marrow donors made up the cohort. All cohort members were sampled while nominally healthy, although unrecorded immune exposures were likely present. The donor tested CMV seropositive and was one of the 289 seropositive cohort members. A peripheral blood sample was collected from each donor, and TCR beta sequencing was performed on peripheral blood mononuclear cells. The Qiagen DNeasy Blood Extraction Kit was used to extract genomic DNA from the blood cell samples. The chain joins TRBV19 to TRBJ2-3, and 10 junction bases match TRBD1. The source material was PBMCs. The origin of this receptor is a man aged 40-55 years in good health and CMV-seropositive. In nucleotide form, the sequence is TGTGCCGGTAGCTATGACAGGGGGCGGGCAGATACGCAGTATTTT. Its protein product is CAGSYDRGRADTQYF.